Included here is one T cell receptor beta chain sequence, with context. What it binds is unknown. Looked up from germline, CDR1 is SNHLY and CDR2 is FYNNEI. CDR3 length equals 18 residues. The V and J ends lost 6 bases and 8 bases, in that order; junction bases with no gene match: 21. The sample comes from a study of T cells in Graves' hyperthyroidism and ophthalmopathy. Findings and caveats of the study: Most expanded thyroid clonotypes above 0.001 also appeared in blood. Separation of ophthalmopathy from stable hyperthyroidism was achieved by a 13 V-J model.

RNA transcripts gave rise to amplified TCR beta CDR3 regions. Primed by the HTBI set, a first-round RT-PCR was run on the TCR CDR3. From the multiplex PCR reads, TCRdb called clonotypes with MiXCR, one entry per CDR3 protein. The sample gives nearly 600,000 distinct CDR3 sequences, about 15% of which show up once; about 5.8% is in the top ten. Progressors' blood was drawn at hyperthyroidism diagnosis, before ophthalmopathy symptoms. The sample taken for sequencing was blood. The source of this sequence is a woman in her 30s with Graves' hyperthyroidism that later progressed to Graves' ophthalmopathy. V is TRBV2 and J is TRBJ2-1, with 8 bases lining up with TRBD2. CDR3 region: CASSVVGASGLDSDEQFF. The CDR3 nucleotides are TGTGCCAGCAGCGTAGTTGGGGCTAGCGGGTTGGACAGCGATGAGCAGTTCTTC.